These 20 T cell receptor beta chains were all obtained from the same sample, sequenced in a study of shared clonotypes between healthy human individuals. Assay: immunoSEQ multiplex PCR; the TCRdb copy retains only in-frame clones and omits some. The table has about 460,000 clones, approximately 71% seen once. Sequencing was done on a sample of PBMCs. The receptors shown here come from a middle-aged woman in good health. Some clones in this sample may be carry-over from other donors' samples.

This clone showed up just a few times. This chain connects TRBV7-8 to TRBJ1-4, with D maybe TRBD1 (5 bases). V was cut by 3 bases and J by 12 bases, with 14 bases left in between. Germline V gene sequence: CDR1 SGHVS, CDR2 FQNEAQ. The CDR3 length is 13 residues. CDR3 DNA: TGTGCCAGCAGCTTGGGGGTCGGGGGAGAACTGTTTTTT. Translating gives CASSLGVGGELFF. Combining the CDR3 with reference TRBV7-8 and TRBJ1-4 gives the whole variable domain GAGVSQSPRYKVAKRGQDVALRCDPISGHVSLFWYQQALGQGPEFLTYFQNEAQLDKSGLPSDRFFAERPEGSVSTLKIQRTQQEDSAVYLCASSLGVGGELFFGSGTQLSVL.

The V call is TRBV9, the J call TRBJ2-1; 8 bases map to TRBD2. The CDR3 loop spans 17 amino acids. The germline V gene has CDR1 SGDLS and CDR2 YYNGEE. Germline trimming cut 4 bases from V and 4 bases from J; bases unmatched to any gene: 13. CDR3 in DNA: TGTGCCAGCAGCTCAACCGGTAGCGGGGAAGATTACAATGAGCAGTTCTTC. As protein: CASSSTGSGEDYNEQFF.

The rearrangement uses TRBV10-3 and TRBJ1-1; D remains unclear. V was clipped by 8 bases and J by 1 base, with 11 bases between them. Germline V gene lookup returns CDR1 ENHRY and CDR2 SYGVKD. This CDR3 is 13 amino acids long. CDR3 nucleotide sequence: TGTGCCATCGTCGGTGAGCCGAACACTGAAGCTTTCTTT. This sequence encodes CAIVGEPNTEAFF.

The V gene is TRBV27, the J gene TRBJ1-1; 8 positions agree with TRBD1. The germline CDR1 and CDR2 sequences are MNHEY and SMNVEV (reference sequence). V lost 5 bases, J lost 6 bases, and 5 bases stayed unmatched. CDR3 length equals 13 residues. Here the CDR3 reads CASSPRQGSEAFF. The DNA for the CDR3 is TGTGCCAGCAGTCCACGACAGGGGTCTGAAGCTTTCTTT.

The chain has TRBV7-9 and TRBJ2-2; perhaps TRBD2 as D (6 bases). Germline V gene sequence: CDR1 SEHNR, CDR2 FQNEAQ (reference sequence). Between the trimmed V and J ends, which lost 4 bases and 3 bases, there was a span of 15 bases. CDR3 length: 16 residues. The CDR3 DNA sequence: TGTGCCAGCAGCTCAGGCTTGACGGGAGACACCGGGGAGCTGTTTTTT. Residues: CASSSGLTGDTGELFF.

The chain has TRBV5-1 and TRBJ2-5; D gene ambiguous. V was pared by 0 bases and J by 2 bases, with 11 bases between. The CDR3 contains 15 residues. The germline V gene encodes CDR1 SGHRS and CDR2 YFSETQ. CDR3 in amino acids: CASSLGVGDQETQYF. In DNA form, the CDR3 reads TGCGCCAGCAGCTTGGGCGTTGGTGATCAAGAGACCCAGTACTTC.

This chain uses TRBV9 with TRBJ2-3; D uncertain. CDR3 size: 14 residues. V lost 0 bases, J lost 2 bases, and 7 bases lay in between. Germline-derived CDR1 and CDR2 are SGDLS and YYNGEE. CDR3 DNA: TGTGCCAGCAGCGTAGCAACTCACACAGATACGCAGTATTTT. It translates to CASSVATHTDTQYF.

V and J are TRBV10-3 and TRBJ1-1, with no clear D. The CDR3 runs 13 residues. V was shortened by 0 bases and J by 2 bases, with 4 bases between the two germline ends. Germline lookup yields CDR1 ENHRY and CDR2 SYGVKD. As DNA, the CDR3 is TGTGCCATCAGTGAGTCGGCAAACACTGAAGCTTTCTTT. This gives the protein CAISESANTEAFF.

In its sample, this clone was seen once. At one end the junction does not follow the germline gene, possibly because of a read error. Other DNA variants within this sample encode the same CDR3. V is TRBV28 and J is TRBJ2-3; tentative D call: TRBD2 (5 bases). This CDR3 region has 14 residues. In germline, CDR1 is MDHEN, CDR2 SYDVKM. CDR3 sequence reads: CASRFSAGPDTQYF. In DNA form, the CDR3 reads TGTGCCAGCAGGTTTAGCGCAGGTCCAGATACACAGTATTTT.

Only one count was recorded for this clone. The chain links TRBV5-1 to TRBJ1-4; D is uncertain. From germline, CDR1 is SGHRS and CDR2 YFSETQ. The CDR3 spans 14 residues. Trimming removed 0 bases from V and 8 bases from J, with 11 bases in between. CDR3 region: CASSLAVRGEKLFF. As DNA, the CDR3 is TGCGCCAGCAGCTTGGCGGTCCGGGGAGAAAAACTGTTTTTT.

This sequence joins TRBV6-1 and TRBJ1-1, with a weak D call TRBD1 (5 bases). Per the germline V gene, CDR1 is MNHNS and CDR2 is SASEGT. There are 13 residues in the CDR3. The V end was cut by 6 bases, the J end by 1 base, with 9 bases between. This CDR3 reads CASRRGQNTEAFF. CDR3 DNA sequence: TGTGCCAGCAGAAGAGGACAGAACACTGAAGCTTTCTTT.

The table lists this clone with a few counts. CDR3 nucleotides: TGCGCCAGCAGCTTGGTGGCGGGGGAGACCCAGTACTTC. Its translation: CASSLVAGETQYF. The rearrangement joins TRBV5-1 to TRBJ2-5, with a tentative D call TRBD2 (6 bases). CDR3 length: 13 amino acids. CDR1 and CDR2 from the germline V gene are SGHRS and YFSETQ. V lost 0 bases, J lost 5 bases, and 8 bases lay in between.

As for this clone: A far more abundant clone sits one base away, making this likely a read error. The J gene is TRBJ1-4, the V gene TRBV28; D unclear. The germline V gene encodes CDR1 MDHEN and CDR2 SYDVKM. CDR3 length: 11 amino acids. CDR3 amino acids: CANSLDEKLFF. CDR3 in DNA: TGTGCCAACAGTTTGGATGAAAAACTGTTTTTT.

This sequence joins TRBV7-2 and TRBJ2-7; a possible D gene is TRBD1 (6 bases). The CDR3 is made up of 14 amino acids. Germline V gene data show CDR1 as SGHTA and CDR2 as FQGNSA. Deletions cut 5 bases from V and 2 bases from J, with 13 bases between. The CDR3 region is CASSLPTGTYEQYF. The CDR3 DNA follows: TGTGCCAGCAGCCTACCGACAGGCACCTACGAGCAGTACTTC.

J is TRBJ1-5 and V is TRBV11-2; 8 nucleotides match TRBD1. The germline gives CDR1 SGHAT, CDR2 FQNNGV. The CDR3 is 14 amino acids. V trimming: 4 bases; J trimming: 9 bases; junction bases outside the gene matches: 8. The CDR3 reads CASSYRQGSWPQHF. In nucleotides, the CDR3 is TGTGCCAGCAGCTACCGACAGGGGAGCTGGCCCCAGCATTTT.

V and J are TRBV4-1 and TRBJ1-1; D gene uncertain. Trimming removed 1 base from V and 0 bases from J, with 6 bases in between. The CDR3 runs to 14 residues. Looked up from germline, CDR1 is MGHRA and CDR2 is YSYEKL. Written as DNA, the CDR3 is TGCGCCAGCAGCCAAGGGCGCTTGAACACTGAAGCTTTCTTT. The encoded protein is CASSQGRLNTEAFF.

The chain couples TRBV27 to TRBJ1-5; D uncertain. The ends were cut back, 3 bases at V and 0 bases at J, with 6 bases in the middle. The CDR3 length is 14 residues. CDR1 and CDR2 (germline): MNHEY, SMNVEV (reference sequence). The CDR3 here is CASSFHLSNQPQHF. The CDR3, as DNA: TGTGCCAGCAGTTTCCATCTTAGCAATCAGCCCCAGCATTTT.

Points on this clone: This likely traces to a read error, being one base from a far larger clone. This CDR3 is CAWSVRGGNIRYF. CDR3 DNA sequence: TGTGCCTGGAGTGTACGTGGGGGAAACATTCGGTACTTC. The chain recombines TRBV30 with TRBJ2-4; perhaps D is TRBD1 or TRBD2 (5 bases each). CDR3 length: 13 amino acids. Germline V gene data show CDR1 as GTSNPN and CDR2 as SVGIG (reference sequence).

In its sample, this clone was seen once. V gene TRBV15 combines with J gene TRBJ2-1; D unclear. The CDR3 spans 15 residues. Germline CDR1 reads LNHNV; CDR2 reads YYDKDF (reference sequence). V lost 5 bases, J lost 4 bases, and 15 bases lay in between. This chain's CDR3 is CATSAPWSAYNEQFF. The CDR3 region has the DNA TGTGCCACCAGCGCACCATGGTCGGCTTACAATGAGCAGTTCTTC.

On this clone itself: A junction end diverges from the germline sequence, so it may reflect a read error. CDR3 nucleotides: TGTGCCAGCAGTGAAGACATGCTAGCGAATACCGGGGAGCTGTTTTTT. Its protein product is CASSEDMLANTGELFF. The chain links TRBV2 to TRBJ2-2; TRBD2 might be the D (6 bases). Germline CDR1 and CDR2: SNHLY and FYNNEI. The CDR3 spans 16 residues.